One sample yielded the 31 T cell receptor beta chains listed below, sequenced in a study of blood T cell repertoires in COVID-19. Profiled with immunoSEQ multiplex PCR; TCRdb holds only in-frame clones, not every one. The sample yields 360,000 or so clones, 80% to 85% seen once. The sequenced material came from PBMCs or T cells enriched from blood (not recorded which). The receptors stem from a woman in her 50s who had recovered from COVID-19.

The chain joins TRBV28 to TRBJ1-6; D gene uncertain. The V end lost 7 bases, the J end lost 11 bases, and 3 bases lay between the germline ends. The CDR3 length is 9 residues. In germline, CDR1 is MDHEN, CDR2 SYDVKM. CDR3 region: CASTAPLHF. In DNA, the CDR3 is TGTGCCAGCACGGCACCCCTCCACTTT.

This rearrangement joins TRBV7-9 to TRBJ1-3, with 7 bases aligning to TRBD1. CDR1 is SEHNR and CDR2 is FQNEAQ in the germline V gene (reference sequence). Losses at the gene ends were 2 bases for V and 1 base for J; bases not matched to a gene: 5. This CDR3 comprises 16 residues. The CDR3: CASSLTTGTSGNTIYF. CDR3 nucleotides: TGTGCCAGCAGCTTAACGACAGGGACGTCTGGAAACACCATATATTTT.

This rearrangement joins TRBV3-1 (or the pseudogene TRBV3-2) to TRBJ2-2; perhaps TRBD2 as D (6 bases). CDR1 and CDR2 (germline): LGHDT, YNNKEL (reference sequence). V lost 4 bases, J lost 2 bases, and 11 bases lay in between. The CDR3 is 15 residues long. DNA for the CDR3: TGTGCCAGCAGCCTCTTGGGAGGAAACACCGGGGAGCTGTTTTTT. This translates into CASSLLGGNTGELFF.

This chain uses TRBV2 with TRBJ2-7; 8 bases fit TRBD2. This CDR3 is 15 amino acids long. The V and J ends lost 6 bases and 5 bases, in that order; junction bases with no gene match: 12. In germline, CDR1 is SNHLY, CDR2 FYNNEI. The CDR3 nucleotides read TGTGCCAGCAGGGGCGCAAGGATAGCGGGGAACGAGCAGTACTTC. Its protein product is CASRGARIAGNEQYF.

V usage is TRBV3-1 (or the pseudogene TRBV3-2) and J usage is TRBJ1-2; 10 bases fit TRBD1. Unmatched junction bases numbered 5, after V lost 4 bases and J lost 6 bases. This CDR3 comprises 14 residues. CDR1 is LGHDT and CDR2 is YNNKEL in the germline V gene (reference sequence). CDR3 DNA sequence: TGTGCCAGCAGCCGCATGACAGGGGGCCATGGCTACACCTTC. It codes for CASSRMTGGHGYTF.

The chain couples TRBV6-5 to TRBJ2-1; D perhaps matches TRBD2 (5 bases). Germline lookup yields CDR1 MNHEY and CDR2 SVGAGI. Trimming removed 4 bases from V and 1 base from J, with 11 bases in between. The CDR3 covers 15 residues. The CDR3 reads CASSLWETSYNEQFF. CDR3 DNA: TGTGCCAGCAGTTTGTGGGAGACTTCCTACAATGAGCAGTTCTTC.

This chain links TRBV5-1 with TRBJ1-1; D gene uncertain. The CDR3 runs 16 residues. V was shortened by 1 base and J by 0 bases, with 13 bases between the two germline ends. Germline lookup yields CDR1 SGHRS and CDR2 YFSETQ. In DNA form, the CDR3 reads TGCGCCAGCAGCTTGTTTGTTCGAGGCATGAACACTGAAGCTTTCTTT. It translates to CASSLFVRGMNTEAFF.

V and J are TRBV9 and TRBJ2-2; tentatively, D is TRBD1 (5 bases). V gave up 1 base and J gave up 7 bases, with 11 bases separating them. Germline loops: CDR1 SGDLS, CDR2 YYNGEE. This CDR3 region has 14 residues. Written as DNA, the CDR3 is TGTGCCAGCAGCGTACAGGGCCTGAACGGGGAGCTGTTTTTT. Translated, it gives CASSVQGLNGELFF.

The V call is TRBV19, the J call TRBJ1-1; D not resolved. The V end was cut by 1 base, the J end by 4 bases, with 4 bases between. The CDR3 loop spans 12 amino acids. Germline loops: CDR1 LNHDA, CDR2 SQIVND (reference sequence). The CDR3 spells CASSIGATEAFF. CDR3 in DNA: TGTGCCAGTAGTATAGGGGCCACTGAAGCTTTCTTT. Looking up the rest from reference TRBV19 and TRBJ1-1 gives the full variable domain: DGGITQSPKYLFRKEGQNVTLSCEQNLNHDAMYWYRQDPGQGLRLIYYSQIVNDFQKGDIAEGYSVSREKKESFPLTVTSAQKNPTAFYLCASSIGATEAFFGQGTRLTVV.

The chain is built from TRBV6-2 or TRBV6-3 and TRBJ2-7; D perhaps matches TRBD1 (6 bases). Between the trimmed V and J ends, which lost 0 bases and 3 bases, there was a span of 21 bases. CDR1 and CDR2 (germline): MNHEY, SVGEGT. CDR3 length equals 18 residues. The CDR3 sequence is CASSYSTRGFGRGYEQYF. The CDR3 coding sequence is TGTGCCAGCAGTTACTCGACCAGGGGATTTGGACGAGGCTACGAGCAGTACTTC.

The chain joins TRBV2 to TRBJ1-4; possible D gene TRBD1, 6 bases. CDR1 is SNHLY and CDR2 is FYNNEI in the germline V gene. Trimming pared 9 bases from V and 6 bases from J, leaving 14 bases between. This CDR3 has 13 residues. CDR3 DNA: TGTGCCAGTACCGGGACAATTCATGAAAAACTGTTTTTT. Protein: CASTGTIHEKLFF.

The genes are TRBV18 and TRBJ1-1; the D is unclear. Germline V lookup: CDR1 KGHSH, CDR2 LQKENI. V was trimmed by 1 base and J by 6 bases, leaving 9 bases between them. The CDR3 is 13 amino acids. The CDR3 sequence is CASSPRREAEAFF. CDR3 bases: TGTGCCAGCTCACCACGGAGGGAGGCTGAAGCTTTCTTT.

The chain uses TRBV19 and TRBJ1-3; D is unresolved. The CDR3 has 13 amino acids. Looked up from germline, CDR1 is LNHDA and CDR2 is SQIVND (reference sequence). V lost 3 bases, J lost 3 bases, and 6 bases lay in between. The CDR3 bases are TGTGCCAGTAGTATCTTCGGTGGAAACACCATATATTTT. Translated, it gives CASSIFGGNTIYF.

The chain joins TRBV11-3 to TRBJ2-5; D possibly corresponds to TRBD2 (5 bases). Trimming took 6 bases from V and 7 from J, leaving 21 bases between them. This CDR3 region has 15 residues. The germline V gene has CDR1 SGHNT and CDR2 YENEEA. This chain's CDR3 is CASSRGGEAVGTQYF. Written as DNA, the CDR3 is TGTGCCAGCAGTCGGGGTGGGGAAGCTGTAGGGACCCAGTACTTC. The full variable domain, completed using reference TRBV11-3 and TRBJ2-5, is EAGVVQSPRYKIIEKKQPVAFWCNPISGHNTLYWYLQNLGQGPELLIRYENEEAVDDSQLPKDRFSAERLKGVDSTLKIQPAELGDSAVYLCASSRGGEAVGTQYFGPGTRLLVL.

This chain's CDR3 is CASSPPGQGRRNGYTF. In DNA, the CDR3 is TGTGCCAGCTCACCACCGGGACAGGGCAGGAGAAATGGCTACACCTTC. V usage is TRBV18 and J usage is TRBJ1-2; 9 positions agree with TRBD1. This CDR3 has 16 residues. The ends lost 0 bases at V and 6 bases at J; junction bases unmatched: 8. Germline V gives CDR1 KGHSH, CDR2 LQKENI.

This clone has only a few counts. The chain links TRBV11-2 to TRBJ2-7; D is undetermined. The V gene's germline CDR1 is SGHAT and CDR2 FQNNGV. The CDR3 runs to 14 residues. V was shortened by 3 bases and J by 2 bases, with 11 bases between the two germline ends. The CDR3 DNA is TGTGCCAGCAGCTTCAACACGAGGACCTACGAGCAGTACTTC. This encodes CASSFNTRTYEQYF.

The chain joins TRBV25-1 to TRBJ2-3; 9 bases map to TRBD1. The V gene's germline CDR1 is MGHDK and CDR2 SYGVNS. This CDR3 contains 17 residues. The J segment lost 8 bases and the V segment lost 6 bases, leaving 18 bases of the junction unmatched. CDR3 protein: CASRGTGTKGLAFTQYF. CDR3 in DNA: TGTGCCAGCAGAGGGACAGGGACAAAGGGTTTAGCTTTTACGCAGTATTTT.

CDR3 sequence reads: CASSPFPPETRNTEAFF. For the CDR3, the DNA is TGTGCCAGCTCACCCTTCCCTCCGGAGACGCGGAACACTGAAGCTTTCTTT. The J gene is TRBJ1-1, the V gene TRBV18; D not resolved. V lost 3 bases and J lost 1, with 18 bases in between. Germline values: CDR1 KGHSH, CDR2 LQKENI. This CDR3 has 17 residues.

This sequence joins TRBV19 and TRBJ1-4; no firm D call. Germline lookup yields CDR1 LNHDA and CDR2 SQIVND (reference sequence). With 6 bases removed from V and 5 bases from J, the gap between germline ends came to 16 bases. The length of the CDR3 is 15 residues. CDR3 nucleotide sequence: TGTGCCAGTAGACCTACGGCGGCCCTCAATGAAAAACTGTTTTTT. Encoded protein: CASRPTAALNEKLFF.

V gene TRBV30 combines with J gene TRBJ2-7, with D possibly TRBD1 on 5 matching bases. CDR1 GTSNPN and CDR2 SVGIG come from the germline V gene (reference sequence). The CDR3 consists of 14 residues. Trimming shortened V by 7 bases and J by 3 bases, and 19 bases separated the two germline ends. CDR3 sequence (DNA): TGTGCCTCGTCCATGGTCAGGGCAGGCTACGAGCAGTACTTC. Translated, it gives CASSMVRAGYEQYF.

In its sample, this clone was seen a few times. This chain joins TRBV5-1 and TRBJ1-1, with D possibly TRBD1 on 6 matching bases. V dropped 7 bases and J dropped 1 base, with 14 bases sitting between them. The CDR3 consists of 14 residues. Germline CDR1 SGHRS, CDR2 YFSETQ. The CDR3 here is CASAALDRNTEAFF. DNA for the CDR3: TGCGCCAGCGCTGCGCTGGACAGGAACACTGAAGCTTTCTTT.

The V and J genes are TRBV5-1 and TRBJ2-7, with a tentative D call TRBD1 (5 bases). The CDR3 sequence is 13 residues long. Germline V lookup: CDR1 SGHRS, CDR2 YFSETQ. V lost 4 bases and J 6 bases, leaving 14 bases between the germline ends. The chain's CDR3 is CASSAYQGGEQYF. Here the CDR3 DNA reads TGCGCCAGCAGCGCCTACCAGGGTGGCGAGCAGTACTTC.

The chain carries TRBV5-1 and TRBJ1-6, with 8 bases aligning to TRBD1. Per the germline V gene, CDR1 is SGHRS and CDR2 is YFSETQ. J gave up 9 bases and V 4 bases, and 6 bases lay outside the gene matches. This CDR3 region has 14 residues. CDR3 in DNA: TGCGCCAGCAGCGATCAGGGGGCCGGTTCACCCCTCCACTTT. This encodes CASSDQGAGSPLHF.

The gene calls are TRBV2 and TRBJ2-1; 9 bases agree with TRBD2. Germline values: CDR1 SNHLY, CDR2 FYNNEI. With 4 bases clipped from V and 0 bases from J, the junction kept 4 bases outside the gene matches. The CDR3 covers 16 residues. CDR3 protein: CASSVQAGGSYNEQFF. The CDR3 DNA is TGTGCCAGCAGTGTACAAGCGGGAGGCTCCTACAATGAGCAGTTCTTC.

The gene calls are TRBV27 and TRBJ1-1; 11 bases line up with TRBD1. V was pared by 7 bases and J by 3 bases, with 4 bases of the junction left unmatched. CDR3 length equals 14 residues. The germline V gene has CDR1 MNHEY and CDR2 SMNVEV (reference sequence). The CDR3 loop is CASTRDRGDTEAFF. For the CDR3, the DNA is TGTGCCAGCACTCGGGACAGGGGGGACACTGAAGCTTTCTTT.

This clone was picked up one time. The chain carries TRBV11-2 and TRBJ1-2; no reliable D call. V lost 2 bases and J 2 bases, leaving 6 bases between the germline ends. CDR1 and CDR2 (germline): SGHAT, FQNNGV. The CDR3 is made up of 13 amino acids. CDR3 loop: CASSLLVNYGYTF. The CDR3, as DNA: TGTGCCAGCAGCTTACTTGTAAACTATGGCTACACCTTC.

The genes are TRBV29-1 and TRBJ1-4; D call uncertain. The CDR3 is made up of 19 amino acids. CDR1 and CDR2 from the germline V gene are SQVTM and ANQGSEA. The CDR3 protein is CRGAPSGMSRLPLNEKLFF. CDR3 sequence (DNA): TGCAGAGGTGCGCCATCCGGGATGAGTCGGCTTCCACTTAATGAAAAACTGTTTTTT.

Details on this clone: Its ends do not fully match the called genes, so a read error is possible. V and J are TRBV28 and TRBJ1-5; D is uncertain. Germline V gives CDR1 MDHEN, CDR2 SYDVKM. CDR3 length: 13 residues. The CDR3 nucleotides read TGTGCCGGCAGGAGCACTAGCAATCAGCCCCAGCATTTT. This codes for CAGRSTSNQPQHF.

The chain recombines TRBV11-3 with TRBJ2-7; the match to TRBD1 covers 7 bases. The junction had 6 bases not matched to a gene; V was cut back by 5 bases and J by 5 bases. This CDR3 comprises 13 residues. The V gene's germline CDR1 is SGHNT and CDR2 YENEEA. CDR3 sequence reads: CASSRQGVDEQYF. Here the CDR3 DNA reads TGTGCCAGCAGCCGACAGGGAGTCGACGAGCAGTACTTC. Full variable domain (rest looked up from reference TRBV11-3 and TRBJ2-7): EAGVVQSPRYKIIEKKQPVAFWCNPISGHNTLYWYLQNLGQGPELLIRYENEEAVDDSQLPKDRFSAERLKGVDSTLKIQPAELGDSAVYLCASSRQGVDEQYFGPGTRLTVT.

This clone was found once. This chain uses TRBV12-3 or TRBV12-4 with TRBJ1-6; D possibly corresponds to TRBD1 (5 bases). This CDR3 is 12 amino acids long. The V end lost 4 bases, the J end lost 9 bases, and 7 bases lay between the germline ends. CDR3 DNA sequence: TGTGCCAGCAGTTACCAGGGTTCACCCCTCCACTTT. Translation: CASSYQGSPLHF.

The chain couples TRBV9 to TRBJ2-1, with 9 bases lining up with TRBD1. Germline assignment: CDR1 SGDLS and CDR2 YYNGEE. After removal of 5 bases from V and 7 bases from J, the junction contained 19 bases not matched to a gene. This CDR3 region has 18 residues. CDR3 in amino acids: CASSAWGQGRSYGNEQFF. The CDR3 coding sequence is TGTGCCAGCAGTGCCTGGGGACAGGGAAGGAGCTACGGGAATGAGCAGTTCTTC.